Given below is one T cell receptor beta chain in context. No antigen is known for it. One junction end disagrees with the germline gene, perhaps due to a read error. Original analysis: A distant-metastasis classifier for papillary thyroid cancer was built using CDR3 differences across clinicopathological groups. TCRdb re-processed the PCR reads through MiXCR. None of the V and J calls come from the authors' own analysis; TCRdb made them. Of 30,000 to 35,000 clones in the sample, around 30% were seen once. The entry originates in a study of metastatic and nonmetastatic thyroid tumors. Study as a whole: Repertoires from malignant and benign thyroid patients were compared across blood and tumor or nodule tissue. General study points: Compared with benign nodules, malignant thyroid tumors were reported to have significantly higher TCR beta diversity in both blood and tumor.

Per germline, CDR1 MDHEN and CDR2 SYDVKM. The CDR3 runs 14 residues. Each patient came to thyroid surgery without any prior treatment (of any kind). Sequencing was performed on blood. The sequence was collected from a female donor with papillary thyroid cancer or a benign thyroid nodule (not recorded which). Some clones in this sample may be carry-over from other donors' samples. V usage is TRBV28 and J usage is TRBJ1-5; D remains ambiguous. CDR3 sequence reads: CARSFIGRSGPHHF. Written as DNA, the CDR3 is TGTGCCAGAAGTTTCATCGGGAGGTCAGGCCCCCATCATTTT. The variable domain in full, completed from reference TRBV28 and TRBJ1-5, reads DVKVTQSSRYLVKRTGEKVFLECVQDMDHENMFWYRQDPGLGLRLIYFSYDVKMKEKGDIPEGYSVSREKKERFSLILESASTNQTSMYLCARSFIGRSGPHHFGDGTRLSIL.